This TCR beta chain was profiled in a study of blood T cell repertoires in COVID-19. Study in general: Samples of COVID-19 (acute and convalescent) were obtained from the United States, Italy and Spain.

In the original analysis: Estimates of nucleated cell counts were drawn from the amplification of reference gene primers. Using immunoSEQ multiplex PCR, the repertoire was profiled, and TCRdb retains in-frame clones only, with some absent. V, J and clone size reflect that table, while D and trimming were determined from the DNA. Of about 71,000 clones listed, roughly 82% are singletons. The count of this clone is one. Germline V gives CDR1 MNHEY, CDR2 SVGEGT. The CDR3 loop spans 14 amino acids. V lost 2 bases to trimming and J lost 5 bases; unmatched junction nucleotides: 5. This receptor was identified in a woman over 75 with acute or convalescent COVID-19. Sequencing input: peripheral blood. The rearrangement uses TRBV6-2 or TRBV6-3 and TRBJ2-7, with 8 bases aligning to TRBD2. DNA of the CDR3: TGTGCCAGCAGTTACAACGCGGGGGGCAACGAGCAGTACTTC. This gives the protein CASSYNAGGNEQYF.